The present TCR beta chain was sequenced within a study of spatial heterogeneity in lung cancer. This clonotype was seen a few times. TCRdb used MiXCR to reprocess the 5' RACE reads, holding one entry per CDR3 protein. The sample shows some 87,000 distinct CDR3 sequences, under 9% of them seen only once. Described time point: sample taken at primary tumor resection. The sequenced material consisted of unsorted whole RNA from tumor, nontumor lung or frozen PBMC. This TCR derives from a male donor with early-stage non-small cell lung cancer. Sample: PBMCs, taken at surgery.

The CDR3 DNA is TGTGCCTGGAGTCTGCTAGCGGGGGGAACCGGGGAGCTGTTTTTT. Residues: CAWSLLAGGTGELFF. The chain couples TRBV30 to TRBJ2-2; TRBD2 aligns across 11 bases. Trimming removed 2 bases from V and 5 bases from J; junction bases left unmatched: 4. The CDR3 has 15 amino acids. Germline CDR1 GTSNPN, CDR2 SVGIG (reference sequence).